The 28 T cell receptor beta chains presented below share a single source sample, sequenced in a study of T cell responses to AZD1222 COVID-19 vaccine. Repertoires were generated with immunoSEQ multiplex PCR, while TCRdb's copy carries only in-frame clones and drops some. This sample carries roughly 120,000 clones, 88% of them seen once, and the ten largest clones take about 5%. The material was peripheral blood, obtained on day 0 of AZD1222 vaccination. The receptors here all came from an adult in good health.

J is TRBJ1-2 and V is TRBV6-2 or TRBV6-3; 8 nucleotides match TRBD1. The CDR3 has 15 amino acids. Trimming cost V 5 bases and J 7 bases; bases outside gene matches: 12. Looked up from germline, CDR1 is MNHEY and CDR2 is SVGEGT. CDR3 region: CASSHEDRELGGYTF. The CDR3 region has the DNA TGTGCCAGCAGTCACGAGGACAGGGAGCTCGGTGGCTACACCTTC.

The CDR3 reads CASSLVRQGADTQYF. CDR3 sequence (DNA): TGTGCCAGCAGCTTGGTGAGACAGGGGGCAGATACGCAGTATTTT. The chain combines TRBV5-4 with TRBJ2-3; TRBD1 agrees at 9 bases. The CDR3 sequence is 15 residues long. In germline, CDR1 is SGHNT, CDR2 YYREEE (reference sequence). J was trimmed by 4 bases and V by 0 bases; bases with no gene match: 3.

This clone turned up a few times. The gene calls are TRBV19 and TRBJ2-2; weak D call: TRBD1 (5 bases). Trimming stripped 7 bases from V and 2 bases from J, with 14 bases between. Germline assignment: CDR1 LNHDA and CDR2 SQIVND (reference sequence). The CDR3 is 15 amino acids. The CDR3 bases are TGTGCCAGTAAGGACCTGACAGCTAACACCGGGGAGCTGTTTTTT. Its protein product is CASKDLTANTGELFF.

The chain couples TRBV6-5 to TRBJ2-7; D is perhaps TRBD1 or TRBD2 (5 bases each). The CDR3 sequence is 13 residues long. Germline CDR1 reads MNHEY; CDR2 reads SVGAGI. With 5 bases removed from V and 6 bases from J, the gap between germline ends came to 14 bases. The CDR3 sequence: CASSRGVLGEQYF. CDR3 coding DNA: TGTGCCAGCAGTAGAGGGGTCCTCGGCGAGCAGTACTTC.

The rearrangement uses TRBV3-1 (or the pseudogene TRBV3-2) and TRBJ2-7; maybe TRBD2 (6 bases). V was cut by 3 bases and J by 2 bases, with 14 bases left in between. Looked up from germline, CDR1 is LGHDT and CDR2 is YNNKEL (reference sequence). This CDR3 has 15 residues. The CDR3 loop reads CASSQGGYPAYEQYF. The CDR3 DNA reads TGTGCCAGCAGCCAGGGGGGTTACCCGGCCTACGAGCAGTACTTC.

The chain uses TRBV27 and TRBJ2-5, with D possibly TRBD1 on 6 matching bases. Trimming removed 1 base at V and 5 bases at J, with 14 bases between. Germline CDR1 is MNHEY and CDR2 is SMNVEV (reference sequence). The CDR3 contains 15 residues. In DNA form, the CDR3 reads TGTGCCAGCAGTTTATGGGACACGGAGTGGGAGACCCAGTACTTC. It is translated as CASSLWDTEWETQYF.

This chain joins TRBV4-3 and TRBJ2-1, with 11 bases lining up with TRBD2. The CDR3 length is 15 residues. Germline loops: CDR1 LGHNA, CDR2 YSLEER. V was pared by 0 bases and J by 13 bases, with 8 bases of the junction left unmatched. In nucleotides, the CDR3 is TGCGCCAGCAGCCAAGATATGGTAGCGGGGGGGCTACAGTTCTTC. Its translation is CASSQDMVAGGLQFF.

In DNA, the CDR3 is TGCAGTGCTAGTTTGGGACAGGCGGTCAATCAGCCCCAGCATTTT. Its translation: CSASLGQAVNQPQHF. The genes are TRBV20-1 and TRBJ1-5, with TRBD1 matching 8 bases. The CDR3 is 15 amino acids. Germline CDR1 DFQATT, CDR2 SNEGSKA (reference sequence). Trimming cost V 3 bases and J 3 bases; bases outside gene matches: 7.

The J gene is TRBJ2-2, the V gene TRBV7-8, with 10 positions matching TRBD2. Germline V CDR1 and CDR2: SGHVS, FQNEAQ. The CDR3 runs to 15 residues. Trimming took 5 bases from V and 4 from J; bases not matched to a gene: 4. This CDR3 is CASSGAGGGTGELFF. DNA of the CDR3: TGTGCCAGCAGCGGAGCGGGGGGGGGCACCGGGGAGCTGTTTTTT.

The V and J genes are TRBV5-6 and TRBJ2-7; D unclear. This CDR3 has 14 residues. V lost 0 bases, J lost 7 bases, and 14 bases lay in between. Germline CDR1 SGHDT, CDR2 YYEEEE. CDR3 coding DNA: TGTGCCAGCAGCTTGGGACGGACCCTAAGGGAGCAGTACTTC. It translates to CASSLGRTLREQYF.

This sequence joins TRBV3-1 (or the pseudogene TRBV3-2) and TRBJ2-3, with 13 positions matching TRBD2. The CDR3 has 18 residues. The trim removed 4 bases at V and 2 bases at J, leaving 9 bases unmatched. CDR1 and CDR2 from the germline V gene are LGHDT and YNNKEL (reference sequence). Here the CDR3 DNA reads TGTGCCAGCAGCCTTCGACTAGCGGGGGGCCTTTACACAGATACGCAGTATTTT. Its protein is CASSLRLAGGLYTDTQYF.

The rearrangement joins TRBV6-6 to TRBJ1-5; no reliable D call. The germline V gene encodes CDR1 MNHNY and CDR2 SVGAGI (reference sequence). The CDR3 is 16 amino acids. The V gene lost 2 bases and the J gene lost 0 bases, with 11 bases spanning the gap. The CDR3 protein is CASSYPPENSNQPQHF. CDR3 bases: TGTGCCAGCAGTTACCCCCCCGAAAATAGCAATCAGCCCCAGCATTTT.

This chain links TRBV5-1 with TRBJ1-2; TRBD1 aligns across 8 bases. V was pared by 2 bases and J by 8 bases, with 5 bases of the junction left unmatched. Germline CDR1 SGHRS, CDR2 YFSETQ. The CDR3 has 13 residues. The CDR3 nucleotides read TGCGCCAGCAGCTTTTCAGGGGGCGGCGGCTACACCTTC. Translation gives CASSFSGGGGYTF. The full variable domain, completed using reference TRBV5-1 and TRBJ1-2, is KAGVTQTPRYLIKTRGQQVTLSCSPISGHRSVSWYQQTPGQGLQFLFEYFSETQRNKGNFPGRFSGRQFSNSRSEMNVSTLELGDSALYLCASSFSGGGGYTFGSGTRLTVV.

This clone was seen a handful of times. The V and J genes are TRBV20-1 and TRBJ1-1; D remains unclear. The CDR3 runs 10 residues. Germline CDR1 and CDR2: DFQATT and SNEGSKA (reference sequence). Trimming stripped 5 bases from V and 7 bases from J, with 8 bases between. The CDR3 DNA reads TGCAGTGCTCTAGGTAATGAAGCTTTCTTT. This sequence encodes CSALGNEAFF.

Many counts were recorded for this clone. The chain has TRBV3-1 (or the pseudogene TRBV3-2) and TRBJ1-2; D gene unclear. The CDR3 length is 16 residues. Germline assignment: CDR1 LGHDT and CDR2 YNNKEL (reference sequence). Trimming removed 1 base at V and 8 bases at J, with 20 bases between. The CDR3 nucleotides read TGTGCCAGCAGCCAAGCGGCCGTCGAAAGAGGGAAGGGCTACACCTTC. Amino acid sequence: CASSQAAVERGKGYTF.

The chain employs TRBV28 and TRBJ1-5, with 9 bases fitting TRBD1. V lost 6 bases to trimming and J lost 6 bases; unmatched junction nucleotides: 6. From germline, CDR1 is MDHEN and CDR2 SYDVKM. The CDR3 sequence is 14 residues long. The chain's CDR3 is CASSTGTGFQPQHF. CDR3 DNA sequence: TGTGCCAGCAGCACTGGGACAGGGTTTCAGCCCCAGCATTTT.

The V and J genes are TRBV3-1 (or the pseudogene TRBV3-2) and TRBJ1-1; 10 bases align to TRBD1. The CDR3 extends over 15 amino acids. J gave up 4 bases and V 6 bases, and 8 bases lay outside the gene matches. The V gene's germline CDR1 is LGHDT and CDR2 YNNKEL (reference sequence). In DNA form, the CDR3 reads TGTGCCAGCAGTCGACAGGGGGCCAGCGGCACTGAAGCTTTCTTT. The encoded protein is CASSRQGASGTEAFF.

The chain combines TRBV10-3 with TRBJ1-1, with unresolved D. V was clipped by 1 base and J by 7 bases, with 7 bases between them. CDR3 size: 12 residues. Germline CDR1 and CDR2: ENHRY and SYGVKD. The CDR3 bases are TGTGCCATCAGTGAGTTGGGAAGTGAAGCTTTCTTT. It encodes CAISELGSEAFF.

The chain couples TRBV5-4 to TRBJ2-3; 12 nucleotides agree with TRBD2. Germline CDR1 SGHNT, CDR2 YYREEE (reference sequence). There are 17 residues in the CDR3. V trimming: 1 base; J trimming: 5 bases; junction bases outside the gene matches: 8. The CDR3 loop is CASSLILAGGQKDTQYF. The CDR3 DNA is TGTGCCAGCAGCTTGATCCTAGCGGGGGGGCAGAAAGATACGCAGTATTTT.

The chain recombines TRBV6-5 with TRBJ1-2, with D perhaps matching TRBD1 (6 bases). The V gene's germline CDR1 is MNHEY and CDR2 SVGAGI. The CDR3 covers 15 residues. V was clipped by 2 bases and J by 2 bases, with 12 bases between them. The CDR3 DNA sequence: TGTGCCAGCAGTTACGGCGGGGGCCAAAACTATGGCTACACCTTC. Amino acid sequence: CASSYGGGQNYGYTF.

This sequence joins TRBV7-2 and TRBJ1-1, with unresolved D. V lost 2 bases to trimming and J lost 1 base, with 8 bases between them. The CDR3 contains 14 residues. Per germline, CDR1 SGHTA and CDR2 FQGNSA. The CDR3 loop reads CASSLYSGNTEAFF. For the CDR3, the DNA is TGTGCCAGCAGCTTATACAGCGGGAACACTGAAGCTTTCTTT.

V and J are TRBV2 and TRBJ2-1, with D unresolved. This CDR3 region has 14 residues. The germline V gene has CDR1 SNHLY and CDR2 FYNNEI. V dropped 2 bases and J dropped 4 bases, with 9 bases sitting between them. CDR3 region: CASSERRAYNEQFF. In DNA form, the CDR3 reads TGTGCCAGCAGTGAACGCAGAGCATACAATGAGCAGTTCTTC. Using reference TRBV2 and TRBJ2-1 for the parts outside the CDR3, the full variable domain is EPEVTQTPSHQVTQMGQEVILRCVPISNHLYFYWYRQILGQKVEFLVSFYNNEISEKSEIFDDQFSVERPDGSNFTLKIRSTKLEDSAMYFCASSERRAYNEQFFGPGTRLTVL.

This chain uses TRBV28 with TRBJ1-6, with D hard to call. Trimming stripped 7 bases from V and 5 bases from J, with 9 bases between. The V gene's germline CDR1 is MDHEN and CDR2 SYDVKM. The CDR3 length is 13 residues. CDR3 sequence: CASTNTHNSPLHF. The CDR3 DNA reads as TGTGCCAGCACAAACACCCATAATTCACCCCTCCACTTT.

V usage is TRBV5-1 and J usage is TRBJ2-7; D is perhaps TRBD1 (7 bases). From germline, CDR1 is SGHRS and CDR2 YFSETQ. Trimming left V 4 bases short and J 7 bases short, with 15 bases between. This CDR3 has 13 residues. The CDR3 nucleotides read TGCGCCAGCAGCGGAGACAGGGCGGGGGAGCAGTACTTC. This gives the protein CASSGDRAGEQYF. Supplemented by reference TRBV5-1 and TRBJ2-7, the full variable domain reads KAGVTQTPRYLIKTRGQQVTLSCSPISGHRSVSWYQQTPGQGLQFLFEYFSETQRNKGNFPGRFSGRQFSNSRSEMNVSTLELGDSALYLCASSGDRAGEQYFGPGTRLTVT.

The CDR3 nucleotides read TGCAGCGTTGAAGGAGGGCGGGGGGGCCCAGATACGCAGTATTTT. It yields the protein CSVEGGRGGPDTQYF. V and J are TRBV29-1 and TRBJ2-3; TRBD2 agrees at 9 bases. CDR3 size: 15 residues. V lost 1 base, J lost 4 bases, and 6 bases stayed unmatched. Germline V gene sequence: CDR1 SQVTM, CDR2 ANQGSEA.

V gene TRBV2 combines with J gene TRBJ2-2, with D perhaps being TRBD1 or TRBD2 (5 bases each). This CDR3 is 12 amino acids long. The germline V gene encodes CDR1 SNHLY and CDR2 FYNNEI. With 6 bases removed from V and 7 bases from J, the gap between germline ends came to 9 bases. The CDR3 bases are TGTGCCAGCAGGGGGGAATTCGGGGAGCTGTTTTTT. It yields the protein CASRGEFGELFF.

The chain is built from TRBV11-2 and TRBJ1-5; 10 bases are a match to TRBD1. The ends lost 0 bases at V and 6 bases at J; junction bases unmatched: 2. Germline assignment: CDR1 SGHAT and CDR2 FQNNGV. The CDR3 extends over 15 amino acids. The DNA of the CDR3 is TGTGCCAGCAGCTTAGATGGGACAGGGGTTCAGCCCCAGCATTTT. Its protein is CASSLDGTGVQPQHF.

The CDR3 region has the DNA TGTGCCAGCTCAAGCGGGTGGGCAGATACGCAGTATTTT. Encoded protein: CASSSGWADTQYF. The chain couples TRBV18 to TRBJ2-3; possible D gene TRBD2, 6 bases. The CDR3 totals 13 residues. Germline values: CDR1 KGHSH, CDR2 LQKENI. Trimming stripped 5 bases from V and 4 bases from J, with 10 bases between.